A selection of T cell receptor beta chains follows, all from one sample in a study of blood T cell repertoires in COVID-19. Sequencing was performed with immunoSEQ multiplex PCR; in TCRdb, only in-frame clones are kept and a portion is missing. The repertoire has some 380,000 clones, roughly 89% of them found once; the top ten carry 5% to 8.5%. Material for sequencing was peripheral blood. Receptors were obtained from a man aged 18 to 30 with active or convalescent COVID-19. Both conserved end residues are part of each CDR3. A D gene is named only where the DNA matches it firmly. Clone size is not always given. Where it is, it says once, few, many or a class for expanded clones.

TRBJ1-5	-	TRBV4-1	-	CASSDTAGNNQPQHF	TGCGCCAGCAGCGACACAGCAGGGAACAATCAGCCCCAGCATTTT
TRBJ1-2	-	TRBV15	-	CATSRDPGYGYTF	TGTGCCACCAGCAGAGATCCAGGGTATGGCTACACCTTC
TRBJ2-2	-	TRBV6-5	-	CASSSGGRNTGELFF	TGTGCCAGCAGTTCCGGGGGACGTAACACCGGGGAGCTGTTTTTT
TRBJ1-5	once	TRBV4-3	-	CASSQDRGVGNQPQHF	TGCGCCAGCAGCCAAGATCGGGGGGTGGGCAATCAGCCCCAGCATTTT
TRBJ2-7	few	TRBV4-1	TRBD2	CASKKGDLAGFSYEQYF	TGCGCCAGCAAAAAGGGAGACCTAGCGGGATTCTCCTACGAGCAGTACTTC
TRBJ2-1	-	TRBV28	TRBD1	CASSLGDRGNNEQFF	TGTGCCAGCAGTTTAGGGGACAGGGGGAACAATGAGCAGTTCTTC
TRBJ2-3	-	TRBV9	TRBD2	CASSHWTSGTTDTQYF	TGTGCCAGCAGCCATTGGACTAGCGGGACCACAGATACGCAGTATTTT
TRBJ1-6	-	TRBV5-5	-	CASSLSLETSPLHF	TGTGCCAGCAGCTTGTCATTAGAAACTTCACCCCTCCACTTT
TRBJ2-7	-	TRBV4-3	-	CASSHEATEQYF	TGCGCCAGCAGCCACGAAGCCACCGAGCAGTACTTC
TRBJ1-3	-	TRBV2	-	CASISVKSGNTIYF	TGTGCCAGCATTTCGGTGAAGTCTGGAAACACCATATATTTT
TRBJ2-6	-	TRBV7-2	-	CASSQAMGNRVGANVLTF	TGTGCCAGCAGCCAAGCTATGGGGAACAGGGTTGGGGCCAACGTGCTGACTTTC
TRBJ1-4	-	TRBV2	TRBD1	CASSRTGANEKLFF	TGTGCCAGCAGCCGGACAGGGGCGAATGAAAAACTGTTTTTT
TRBJ2-1	-	TRBV11-2	-	CASSQSTDTYNEQFF	TGTGCCAGCAGCCAATCGACAGATACCTACAATGAGCAGTTCTTC
TRBJ2-6	-	TRBV12-3/TRBV12-4	-	CACGPGGANVLTF	TGTGCCTGCGGGCCGGGTGGGGCCAACGTCCTGACTTTC
TRBJ2-5	-	TRBV27	-	CASSLGAGWKETQYF	TGTGCCAGCAGTTTGGGGGCAGGGTGGAAAGAGACCCAGTACTTC
TRBJ1-1	-	TRBV27	-	CASSLLGTSPGNTEAFF	TGTGCCAGCAGTTTATTGGGGACATCCCCCGGGAACACTGAAGCTTTCTTT
TRBJ1-1	-	TRBV7-6	TRBD1	CASSLDPGTGSTEAFF	TGTGCCAGCAGCTTAGACCCCGGGACAGGGAGCACTGAAGCTTTCTTT
TRBJ1-2	-	TRBV6-5	-	CASSSRGAPQYGYTF	TGTGCCAGCAGTAGTCGAGGAGCCCCCCAATATGGCTACACCTTC
TRBJ1-4	-	TRBV18	-	CASSATGLRDEKLFF	TGTGCCAGCTCGGCCACAGGGCTAAGGGATGAAAAACTGTTTTTT
TRBJ1-1	-	TRBV28	-	CASLTLGDNVVAFF	TGTGCCAGCCTAACCCTCGGGGACAATGTTGTGGCTTTCTTT
TRBJ2-4	-	TRBV20-1	TRBD2	CSASGGLAAIAKNIQYF	TGCAGTGCTAGTGGCGGACTAGCGGCCATAGCCAAAAACATTCAGTACTTC
TRBJ1-5	few	TRBV28	-	CASSLAAQPQHF	TGTGCCAGCAGTTTAGCGGCTCAGCCCCAGCATTTT
TRBJ1-5	-	TRBV2	-	CASTQSNQPQHF	TGTGCCAGCACCCAGAGCAATCAGCCCCAGCATTTT
TRBJ2-6	-	TRBV15	-	CATSRAGPLGANVLTF	TGTGCCACCAGCAGAGCCGGTCCTCTTGGGGCCAACGTCCTGACTTTC
TRBJ2-6	-	TRBV24-1	TRBD1	CATSDPKDRGPGANVLTF	TGTGCCACCAGTGACCCTAAGGACAGGGGGCCTGGGGCCAACGTCCTGACTTTC
TRBJ2-3	-	TRBV4-3	-	CASSELLPDTQYF	TGCGCCAGCAGCGAACTACTCCCCGATACGCAGTATTTT
TRBJ1-5	-	TRBV5-8	TRBD1	CASSFSDREKQPQHF	TGTGCCAGCAGCTTCTCCGACAGGGAGAAACAGCCCCAGCATTTT
TRBJ2-3	-	TRBV6-5	TRBD1	CASKQGAVDTQYF	TGTGCCAGCAAACAGGGGGCAGTAGATACGCAGTATTTT
TRBJ1-2	-	TRBV27	TRBD1	CASSRWDRGNYGYTF	TGTGCCAGCAGTCGATGGGACAGGGGGAACTATGGCTACACCTTC